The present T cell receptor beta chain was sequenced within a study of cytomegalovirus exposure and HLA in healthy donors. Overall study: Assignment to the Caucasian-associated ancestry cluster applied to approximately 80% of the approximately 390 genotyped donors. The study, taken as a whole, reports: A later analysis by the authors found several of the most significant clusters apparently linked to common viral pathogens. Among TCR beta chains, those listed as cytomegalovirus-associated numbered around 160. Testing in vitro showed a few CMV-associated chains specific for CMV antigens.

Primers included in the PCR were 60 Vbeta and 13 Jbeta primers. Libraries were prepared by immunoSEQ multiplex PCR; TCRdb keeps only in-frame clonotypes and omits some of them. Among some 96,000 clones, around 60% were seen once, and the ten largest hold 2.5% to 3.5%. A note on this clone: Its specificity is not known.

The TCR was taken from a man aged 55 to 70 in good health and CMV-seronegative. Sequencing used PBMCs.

Here the CDR3 DNA reads TGTGCCACCAGCAGCCCTGGACAGGGAGTCCTTTCACCCCTCCACTTT. Translating gives CATSSPGQGVLSPLHF. The chain uses TRBV15 and TRBJ1-6; 8 bases are shared with TRBD1. The CDR3 loop spans 16 amino acids. With V trimmed by 3 bases and J by 9 bases, 10 bases remained unmatched. Germline V gene sequence: CDR1 LNHNV, CDR2 YYDKDF (reference sequence).